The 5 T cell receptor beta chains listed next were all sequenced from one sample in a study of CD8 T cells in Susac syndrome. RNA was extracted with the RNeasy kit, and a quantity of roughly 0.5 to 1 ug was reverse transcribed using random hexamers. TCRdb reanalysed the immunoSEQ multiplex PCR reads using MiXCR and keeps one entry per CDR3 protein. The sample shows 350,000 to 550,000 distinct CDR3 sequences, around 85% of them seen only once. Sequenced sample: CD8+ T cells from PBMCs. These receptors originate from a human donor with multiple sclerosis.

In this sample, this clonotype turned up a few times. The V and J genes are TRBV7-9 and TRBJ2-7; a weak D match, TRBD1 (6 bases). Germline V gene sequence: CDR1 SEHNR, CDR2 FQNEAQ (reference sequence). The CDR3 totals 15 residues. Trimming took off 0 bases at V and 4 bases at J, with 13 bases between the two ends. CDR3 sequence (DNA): TGTGCCAGCAGCTTAGCTTCGGACAGACGATACGAGCAGTACTTC. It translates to CASSLASDRRYEQYF. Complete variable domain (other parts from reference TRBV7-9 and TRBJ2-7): DTGVSQNPRHKITKRGQNVTFRCDPISEHNRLYWYRQTLGQGPEFLTYFQNEAQLEKSRLLSDRFSAERPKGSFSTLEIQRTEQGDSAMYLCASSLASDRRYEQYFGPGTRLTVT.

The CDR3 DNA sequence: TGTGCCAGCAGATTTGGGACTATCGGTGAGCAGTTCTTC. It yields the protein CASRFGTIGEQFF. The chain joins TRBV12-3 or TRBV12-4 to TRBJ2-1; 7 nucleotides line up with TRBD2. The CDR3 is 13 amino acids. Trimming cost V 6 bases and J 9 bases; bases outside gene matches: 8.

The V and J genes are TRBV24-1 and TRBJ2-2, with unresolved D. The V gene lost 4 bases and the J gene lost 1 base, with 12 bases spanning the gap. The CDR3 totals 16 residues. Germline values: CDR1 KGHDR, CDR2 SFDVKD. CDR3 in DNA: TGTGCCACCAGTGAATCCGCTACTTGGAACACCGGGGAGCTGTTTTTT. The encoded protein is CATSESATWNTGELFF.

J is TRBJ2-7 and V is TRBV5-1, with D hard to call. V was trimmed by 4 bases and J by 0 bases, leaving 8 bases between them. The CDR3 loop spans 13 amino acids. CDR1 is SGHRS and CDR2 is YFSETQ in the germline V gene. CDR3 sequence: CASSPPFSYEQYF. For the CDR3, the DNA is TGCGCCAGCAGCCCACCCTTCTCCTACGAGCAGTACTTC.

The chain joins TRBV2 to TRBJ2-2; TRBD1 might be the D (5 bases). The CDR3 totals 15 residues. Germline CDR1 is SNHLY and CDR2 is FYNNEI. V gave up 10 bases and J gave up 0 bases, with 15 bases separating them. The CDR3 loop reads CAIPGFSPNTGELFF. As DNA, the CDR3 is TGTGCCATCCCAGGGTTCTCCCCGAACACCGGGGAGCTGTTTTTT.